The next 14 T cell receptor beta chains were all read from a single sample in a study of tumor-infiltrating lymphocytes in glioblastoma multiforme. Three nested ARM-PCR rounds with V-beta and C-beta primers built TCRB libraries. TCRdb fed the multiplex PCR reads into MiXCR, producing one record per CDR3 protein. The sample lists roughly 15,000 distinct CDR3 sequences, under 85% occurring once. Material: brain tumor tissue. The receptors originated from a male donor with glioblastoma.

The table lists this clonotype with a few counts. One end of the junction does not line up with germline, which may come from a read error. This chain connects TRBV20-1 to TRBJ2-4; TRBD1 matches at 9 bases. The CDR3 is 19 amino acids. CDR1 is DFQATT and CDR2 is SNEGSKA in the germline V gene (reference sequence). The CDR3 DNA is TGCAGTCCTAGAGACCCGGACAGGGGTATTCGGAAAGCCAAAAACGTTCAGTACTTC. This codes for CSPRDPDRGIRKAKNVQYF.

Points on this clonotype: An end of the junction does not agree with germline; a read error may underlie this. V usage is TRBV11-3 and J usage is TRBJ2-4, with TRBD1 matching over 7 bases. This CDR3 is built from 16 residues. From germline, CDR1 is SGHNT and CDR2 YENEEA. The CDR3 DNA reads as TGTGCCAGCAGCCACCGACAGGGTCCGGCCCAAAACATTCAGTATTTC. Amino acids: CASSHRQGPAQNIQYF.

This chain joins TRBV6-6 and TRBJ2-2, with a possible D match to TRBD1 (6 bases). CDR3 length equals 14 residues. The ends were cut back, 5 bases at V and 7 bases at J, with 14 bases in the middle. Germline V gene sequence: CDR1 MNHNY, CDR2 SVGAGI (reference sequence). In DNA form, the CDR3 reads TGTGCCAGCAGTCCGACAGGTTATGGCGGGGAGCTGTTTTTT. It encodes CASSPTGYGGELFF.

This chain connects TRBV20-1 to TRBJ2-5; D is perhaps TRBD2 (6 bases). This CDR3 contains 13 residues. CDR1 and CDR2 (germline): DFQATT, SNEGSKA (reference sequence). The chain's CDR3 is CSPLNEGGGTQYF. The DNA of the CDR3 is TGCAGCCCTTTGAACGAGGGAGGAGGGACCCAGTACTTC.

This clonotype showed up just a few times. This chain connects TRBV7-9 to TRBJ1-1; D gene unclear. Germline V gives CDR1 SEHNR, CDR2 FQNEAQ (reference sequence). CDR3 length equals 20 residues. Trimming removed 1 base from V and 3 bases from J, with 27 bases in between. CDR3 residues: CASSLGGFREAPSRDTEAFF. CDR3 bases: TGTGCCAGCAGCTTAGGCGGGTTTAGGGAGGCCCCATCTCGCGACACTGAAGCTTTCTTT.

The chain recombines TRBV30 with TRBJ2-4; D might be TRBD1 (6 bases). CDR3 length: 13 amino acids. Germline CDR1 reads GTSNPN; CDR2 reads SVGIG (reference sequence). Trimming left V 8 bases short and J 4 bases short, with 15 bases between. CDR3 DNA sequence: TGTGCCAGCCGGGGACAAGGGAAAAACATTCAGTACTTC. As protein: CASRGQGKNIQYF.

This clonotype occurred once. The germline gene is not matched at one end of the junction; a read error may be the cause. This sequence joins TRBV6-5 and TRBJ1-6; 11 bases match TRBD1. Germline CDR1 MNHEY, CDR2 SVGAGI. The CDR3 runs 16 residues. CDR3 nucleotide sequence: TGTGCCAGCAGGCGTACCGGGACAGGGGGGGGATCACCACTCCACTTT. It codes for CASRRTGTGGGSPLHF.

The chain uses TRBV4-2 and TRBJ2-5; 11 bases map to TRBD1. The germline V gene has CDR1 LGHNA and CDR2 YNFKEQ. V lost 1 base to trimming and J lost 3 bases; unmatched junction nucleotides: 7. CDR3 length: 17 residues. The CDR3 loop reads CASSQGRWTGGEETQYF. The DNA of the CDR3 is TGTGCCAGCAGCCAAGGACGGTGGACAGGGGGCGAAGAGACCCAGTACTTC.

The genes are TRBV29-1 and TRBJ2-3, with 7 bases aligning to TRBD2. The CDR3 covers 13 residues. V dropped 4 bases and J dropped 4; count of bases not matched to a gene: 5. Germline V gene sequence: CDR1 SQVTM, CDR2 ANQGSEA. The CDR3 coding sequence is TGCAGCGTTGCGGCTGGGGGGGCAGATACGCAGTATTTT. As protein: CSVAAGGADTQYF.

Remarks on this clonotype: One end of the junction is discordant with germline, which a read error may explain. V is TRBV11-1 and J is TRBJ2-2; possibly TRBD2 for D (5 bases). From germline, CDR1 is SGHAT and CDR2 FQDESV (reference sequence). This CDR3 comprises 15 residues. Here the CDR3 reads CPRSLIATDTGELFF. CDR3 nucleotides: TGTCCCAGGAGCTTGATAGCGACGGACACCGGGGAGCTGTTTTTT.

With regard to this clonotype: A much more abundant neighbour one base away suggests this may be a read error. J is TRBJ2-7 and V is TRBV11-2; tentative D call: TRBD2 (5 bases). Germline V gene lookup returns CDR1 SGHAT and CDR2 FQNNGV. The CDR3 loop spans 14 amino acids. The CDR3 region is CTSSSYGVAPEQYF. CDR3 nucleotides: TGTACCAGCAGCTCCTACGGGGTGGCCCCCGAGCAGTACTTC. The full variable domain, its missing parts supplied by reference TRBV11-2 and TRBJ2-7, is EAGVAQSPRYKIIEKRQSVAFWCNPISGHATLYWYQQILGQGPKLLIQFQNNGVVDDSQLPKDRFSAERLKGVDSTLKIQPAKLEDSAVYLCTSSSYGVAPEQYFGPGTRLTVT.

Regarding this clonotype: This CDR3 fails to terminate in the conserved phenylalanine or tryptophan, so it likely reflects a read error. The chain employs TRBV12-3 or TRBV12-4 and TRBJ2-5; D gene ambiguous. The CDR3 extends over 13 amino acids. CDR3 residues: CASSFASQETQYY. Written as DNA, the CDR3 is TGCGCCAGCAGTTTCGCTAGCCAAGAGACCCAGTACTAC.

This clonotype was counted many times. The rearrangement uses TRBV4-1 and TRBJ1-1, with 7 nucleotides matching TRBD1. The CDR3 is 16 amino acids. V shed 2 bases, J shed 1 base, and the junction held 7 bases outside the gene matches. Looked up from germline, CDR1 is MGHRA and CDR2 is YSYEKL. CDR3 bases: TGCGCCAGCAGCCAAAGCCACGGACAGGAGAACACTGAAGCTTTCTTT. Translating it yields CASSQSHGQENTEAFF.

About this clonotype: This may be a read error, as it is one base from a much larger clone. This rearrangement joins TRBV7-3 to TRBJ2-3; 7 nucleotides match TRBD2. With V trimmed by 5 bases and J by 8 bases, 13 bases remained unmatched. Per germline, CDR1 SGHTA and CDR2 FQGTGA. There are 15 residues in the CDR3. Written as DNA, the CDR3 is TGTGCCAGCAGCCTCGGGACTAACGGGAGAGGTACGCAGTATTTT. It encodes CASSLGTNGRGTQYF.